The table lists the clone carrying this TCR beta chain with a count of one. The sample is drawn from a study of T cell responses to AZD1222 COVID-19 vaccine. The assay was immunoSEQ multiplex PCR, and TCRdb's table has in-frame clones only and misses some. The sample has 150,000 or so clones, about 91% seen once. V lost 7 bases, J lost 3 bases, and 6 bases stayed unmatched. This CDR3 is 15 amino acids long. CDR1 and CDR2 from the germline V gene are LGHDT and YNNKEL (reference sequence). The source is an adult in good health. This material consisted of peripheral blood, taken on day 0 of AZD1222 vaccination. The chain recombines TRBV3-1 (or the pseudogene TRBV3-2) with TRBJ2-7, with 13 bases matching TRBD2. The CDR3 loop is CASTAGTSGIYEQYF. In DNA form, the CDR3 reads TGTGCCAGCACTGCAGGGACTAGCGGGATCTACGAGCAGTACTTC.